This TCR beta chain was captured by sequencing in a study of shared clonotypes between healthy human individuals. Assay: immunoSEQ multiplex PCR; the TCRdb copy retains only in-frame clones and omits some. The sample contains 1 million to 1.3 million clones, around 78% of which appear only once. The V end was cut by 3 bases, the J end by 7 bases, with 21 bases between. The germline gives CDR1 MDHEN, CDR2 SYDVKM. The CDR3 runs to 17 residues. The chain couples TRBV28 to TRBJ2-2, with D perhaps TRBD1 (6 bases). The receptor comes from a man aged 18 to 35 in good health. Some clones in this sample may be carry-over from other donors' samples. Sequencing input: memory CD4+ T cells from PBMCs. Subset denoted: CD45RA-negative fraction. The CDR3 loop reads CASSFIQGLMFSGELFF. CDR3 bases: TGTGCCAGCAGTTTTATCCAGGGGCTTATGTTCAGCGGGGAGCTGTTTTTT.